These 7 T cell receptor beta chains came from one sample sequenced in a study of shared clonotypes between healthy human individuals. Positively selected for CCR7, the CD45RO-negative cells used as naive CD8 cells excluded terminally differentiated effector memory CD45RA+ cells. The method was immunoSEQ multiplex PCR; TCRdb's version includes in-frame clones alone and lacks a portion of them. The sample contains millions of clones, approximately 94% of which appear only once. The sequencing sample was made of naive CD8+ T cells sorted from blood. These receptors were obtained from a man aged 18 to 29 in good health.

CDR3 protein: CASSDLDSLDSYNQPQHF. The CDR3 region has the DNA TGTGCCAGTAGCGATCTCGACTCCTTGGACAGTTACAATCAGCCCCAGCATTTT. J is TRBJ1-5 and V is TRBV19; possible D gene TRBD1, 6 bases. V was cut by 6 bases and J by 3 bases, with 24 bases left in between. The CDR3 is 18 amino acids. In germline, CDR1 is LNHDA, CDR2 SQIVND (reference sequence).

V and J are TRBV19 and TRBJ1-1; 7 positions agree with TRBD1. The V gene end was trimmed by 8 bases and the J gene end by 5 bases; junction bases not matched to a gene: 5. Germline lookup yields CDR1 LNHDA and CDR2 SQIVND (reference sequence). The CDR3 has 12 residues. The CDR3 protein is CASYTGDTEAFF. Written as DNA, the CDR3 is TGTGCCAGTTATACAGGGGATACTGAAGCTTTCTTT.

V gene TRBV6-6 combines with J gene TRBJ2-3, with TRBD1 as a possible D gene (6 bases). The CDR3 runs 16 residues. Deletions cut 2 bases from V and 4 bases from J, with 16 bases between. Per the germline V gene, CDR1 is MNHNY and CDR2 is SVGAGI (reference sequence). CDR3 sequence (DNA): TGTGCCAGCAGTTACGACAACAGGGTAGGGGCAGATACGCAGTATTTT. It specifies CASSYDNRVGADTQYF.

A remark on this clone: Distinct nucleotide sequences in the sample also encode this CDR3. The J gene is TRBJ1-2, the V gene TRBV19, with TRBD1 matching over 9 bases. V dropped 5 bases and J dropped 4; count of bases not matched to a gene: 5. The CDR3 totals 14 residues. Germline V gene sequence: CDR1 LNHDA, CDR2 SQIVND (reference sequence). CDR3 sequence reads: CASSATTGGYGYTF. The CDR3 bases are TGTGCCAGTAGTGCCACGACAGGGGGCTATGGCTACACCTTC.

The CDR3 region has the DNA TGTGCCAGCAGTAATAACGGCCCGTACTATGGCTACACCTTC. Its translation is CASSNNGPYYGYTF. The chain recombines TRBV27 with TRBJ1-2, with D hard to call. Germline V gene data show CDR1 as MNHEY and CDR2 as SMNVEV (reference sequence). V lost 5 bases and J lost 3, with 13 bases in between. The CDR3 length is 14 residues.

This clone appeared a few times. The V gene is TRBV5-6, the J gene TRBJ1-6; D is ambiguous. The length of the CDR3 is 12 residues. Per the germline V gene, CDR1 is SGHDT and CDR2 is YYEEEE. V lost 1 base and J lost 9, with 5 bases in between. CDR3 sequence: CASSLYGSPLHF. The CDR3 DNA reads as TGTGCCAGCAGCTTGTATGGTTCACCCCTCCACTTT.

The chain links TRBV11-2 to TRBJ1-5; D is uncertain. The CDR3 length is 13 residues. Germline V CDR1 and CDR2: SGHAT, FQNNGV. Between the trimmed V and J ends, which lost 0 bases and 5 bases, there was a span of 5 bases. The CDR3 is CASSLDPDQPQHF. The CDR3 DNA sequence: TGTGCCAGCAGCTTAGATCCGGATCAGCCCCAGCATTTT.